The clone carrying this T cell receptor (beta chain) was seen a few times. The sample originates from a study of blood T cell repertoires in COVID-19. Study as a whole: Collection of acute and convalescent COVID-19 samples took place in the United States, Italy and Spain. T cells, B-cell-depleted T cells, or PBMCs provided the cDNA or gDNA that served as material.

Germline loops: CDR1 SGHRS, CDR2 YFSETQ. The ends lost 6 bases at V and 7 bases at J; junction bases unmatched: 10. This CDR3 spans 15 amino acids. In the original analysis: Researchers report that nucleated cell counts were estimated from reference gene primer amplification. The table came from immunoSEQ multiplex PCR; TCRdb's copy has only in-frame clones and leaves some out. The DNA was the basis for D and trimming; V, J and clone size are from that table. The repertoire holds approximately 180,000 clones, with approximately 85% as singletons. This sequence originates from a human donor with active or convalescent COVID-19. The donor label of this sample is uncertain. The sample consisted of peripheral blood. The genes are TRBV5-1 and TRBJ2-1, with 10 positions matching TRBD1. CDR3 bases: TGCGCCAGCAATCAAGACAGGGGGCTAGGGAATGAGCAGTTCTTC. This encodes CASNQDRGLGNEQFF. Drawing the rest from reference TRBV5-1 and TRBJ2-1, the complete variable domain is KAGVTQTPRYLIKTRGQQVTLSCSPISGHRSVSWYQQTPGQGLQFLFEYFSETQRNKGNFPGRFSGRQFSNSRSEMNVSTLELGDSALYLCASNQDRGLGNEQFFGPGTRLTVL.